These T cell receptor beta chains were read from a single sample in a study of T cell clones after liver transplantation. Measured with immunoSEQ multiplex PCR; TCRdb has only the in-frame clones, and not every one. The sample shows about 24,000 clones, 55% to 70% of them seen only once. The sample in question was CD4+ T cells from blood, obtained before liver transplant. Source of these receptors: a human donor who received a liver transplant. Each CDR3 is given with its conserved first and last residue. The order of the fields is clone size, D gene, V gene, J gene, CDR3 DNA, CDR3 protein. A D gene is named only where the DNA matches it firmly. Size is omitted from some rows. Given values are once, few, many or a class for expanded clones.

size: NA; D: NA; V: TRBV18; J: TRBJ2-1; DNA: TGTGCCAGCTCCCTCGACGGTTACAATGAGCAGTTCTTC; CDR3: CASSLDGYNEQFF
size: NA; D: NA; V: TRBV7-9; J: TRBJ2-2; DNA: TGTGCCAGCAGCTTGGTGCGAGACACCGGGGAGCTGTTTTTT; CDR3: CASSLVRDTGELFF
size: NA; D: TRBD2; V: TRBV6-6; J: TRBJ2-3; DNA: TGTGCCACCCAGACTAGCCCGGATACGCAGTATTTT; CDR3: CATQTSPDTQYF
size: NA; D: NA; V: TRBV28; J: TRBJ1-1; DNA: TGTGCCAGCAGTTTATCCCAGCTGGGCACTGAAGCTTTCTTT; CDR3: CASSLSQLGTEAFF
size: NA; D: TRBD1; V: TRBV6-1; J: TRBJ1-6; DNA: TGTGCCAGCAGTCCCTGGGGGACAGGGGGTTCACCCCTCCACTTT; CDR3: CASSPWGTGGSPLHF
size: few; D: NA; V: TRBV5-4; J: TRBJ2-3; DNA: TGTGCCAGCAGCTTGGACTCGGGAGTTTCCACAGATACGCAGTATTTT; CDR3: CASSLDSGVSTDTQYF
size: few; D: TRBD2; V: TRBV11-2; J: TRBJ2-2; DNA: TGTGCCAGCAGCTTAGTAGCGGGGACTGACACCGGGGAGCTGTTTTTT; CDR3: CASSLVAGTDTGELFF
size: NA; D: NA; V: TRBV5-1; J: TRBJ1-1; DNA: TGCGCCAGCAGCTTAGGAGTACAGGGGAACACTGAAGCTTTCTTT; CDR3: CASSLGVQGNTEAFF
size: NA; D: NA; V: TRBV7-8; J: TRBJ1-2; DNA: TGTGCCAGCAGCTCGACGGTGGACTATGGCTACACCTTC; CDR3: CASSSTVDYGYTF
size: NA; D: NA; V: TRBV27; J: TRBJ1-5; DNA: TGTGCCAGCAGTTCATATAGCAATCAGCCCCAGCATTTT; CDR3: CASSSYSNQPQHF
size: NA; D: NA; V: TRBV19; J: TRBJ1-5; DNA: TGTGCCAGTAGCTCCCCTGGGGGCGGGGGGTATCAGCCCCAGCATTTT; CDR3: CASSSPGGGGYQPQHF
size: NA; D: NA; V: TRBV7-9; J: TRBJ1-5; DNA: TGTGCCAGCAGCTTAGCGTCGGGGGATCAGCCCCAGCATTTT; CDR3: CASSLASGDQPQHF
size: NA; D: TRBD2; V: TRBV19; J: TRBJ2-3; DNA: TGTGCCAGTAGCCGGGGGAGCGGGGGGACAGATACGCAGTATTTT; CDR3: CASSRGSGGTDTQYF
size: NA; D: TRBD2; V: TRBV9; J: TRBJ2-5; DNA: TGTGCCAGCTCCTCCAGCGGGACCCAAGAGACCCAGTACTTC; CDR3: CASSSSGTQETQYF
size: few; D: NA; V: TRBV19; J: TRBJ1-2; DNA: TGTGCCAGTAGTATTTTGTCGGGCGTCTATGGCTACACCTTC; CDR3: CASSILSGVYGYTF
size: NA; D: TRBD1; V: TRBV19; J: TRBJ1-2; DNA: TGTGCCAGTAAGGACAGGGGTGTCTATGGCTACACCTTC; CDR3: CASKDRGVYGYTF
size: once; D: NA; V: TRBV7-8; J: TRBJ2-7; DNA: TGTGCCAGCAGCTTGACAGGGGAGGGTAATTGGCAGTACTTC; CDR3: CASSLTGEGNWQYF
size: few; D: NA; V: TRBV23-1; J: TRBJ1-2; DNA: TGCGCCAGCAGTCAATCCTTTCCTCCCTCGGGACCGGCCAGAGGCTACACCTTC; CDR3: CASSQSFPPSGPARGYTF
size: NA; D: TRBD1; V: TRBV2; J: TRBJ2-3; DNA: TGTGCCAGCAGCGGACAGGGGGTAACAGATACGCAGTATTTT; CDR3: CASSGQGVTDTQYF
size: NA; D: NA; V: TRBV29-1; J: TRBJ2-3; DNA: TGCAGCGTTGACCTCTTTACCTACGGATCAGATACGCAGTATTTT; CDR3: CSVDLFTYGSDTQYF
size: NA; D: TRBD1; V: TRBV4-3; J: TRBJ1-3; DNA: TGCGCCAGCAGCCAAGATTGGGACAGCTCTGGAAACACCATATATTTT; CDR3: CASSQDWDSSGNTIYF
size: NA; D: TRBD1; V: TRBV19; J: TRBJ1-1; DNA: TGTGCCAGTAGTTGGACAGGGCTGAACACTGAAGCTTTCTTT; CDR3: CASSWTGLNTEAFF
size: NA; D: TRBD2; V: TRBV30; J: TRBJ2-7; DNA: TGTGCCTGGAGTACGGCGGGGGGGGGCTACGAGCAGTACTTC; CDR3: CAWSTAGGGYEQYF
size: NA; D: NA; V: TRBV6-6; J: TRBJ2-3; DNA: TGTGCCAGCAGTTATTCCGGGGGCTCTAGCACAGATACGCAGTATTTT; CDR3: CASSYSGGSSTDTQYF
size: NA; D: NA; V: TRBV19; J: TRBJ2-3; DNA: TGTGCCAGTAGTATACTTTCCGGGACACGCACAGATACGCAGTATTTT; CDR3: CASSILSGTRTDTQYF
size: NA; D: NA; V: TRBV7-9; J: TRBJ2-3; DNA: TGTGCCAGCAGCCTGCCCGTAGATACGCAGTATTTT; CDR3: CASSLPVDTQYF
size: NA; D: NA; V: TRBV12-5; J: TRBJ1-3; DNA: TGTGCTAGTGGTTTGAAATCCGGGCAGGAGAGCTCTGGAAACACCATATATTTT; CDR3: CASGLKSGQESSGNTIYF
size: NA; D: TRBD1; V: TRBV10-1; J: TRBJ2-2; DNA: TGCGCCAGCAGAGCTGACAGGGTTAGCGGGGAGCTGTTTTTT; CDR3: CASRADRVSGELFF
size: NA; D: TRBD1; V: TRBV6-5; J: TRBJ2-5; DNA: TGTGCCAGCAGTTACTCCGGGACAGCCCTTTCTGAGACCCAGTACTTC; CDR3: CASSYSGTALSETQYF
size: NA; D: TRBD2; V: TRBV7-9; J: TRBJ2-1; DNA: TGTGCCAGCAGCCGTGGGGGGGTTTCCTACAATGAGCAGTTCTTC; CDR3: CASSRGGVSYNEQFF
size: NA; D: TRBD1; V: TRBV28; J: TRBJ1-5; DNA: TGTGCCAGCAGTGGACAGGGTCGTTGGGATCAGCCCCAGCATTTT; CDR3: CASSGQGRWDQPQHF
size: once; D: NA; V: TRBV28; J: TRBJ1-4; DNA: TGTGCCAGCCACAGTAATGAAAAACTGTTTTTT; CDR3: CASHSNEKLFF
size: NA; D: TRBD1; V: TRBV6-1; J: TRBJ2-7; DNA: TGTGCCAGCAGTGGACCGGGACAGGGGGTGGGTTACGAGCAGTACTTC; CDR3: CASSGPGQGVGYEQYF
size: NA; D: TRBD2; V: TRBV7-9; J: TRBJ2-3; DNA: TGTGCCAGCAGCCCGGGACTAAGCACAGATACGCAGTATTTT; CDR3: CASSPGLSTDTQYF
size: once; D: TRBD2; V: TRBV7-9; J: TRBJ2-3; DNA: TGTGCCAGCAGCCCCTGGACTAGCGGGACCTCAGACACGCAGTATTTT; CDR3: CASSPWTSGTSDTQYF
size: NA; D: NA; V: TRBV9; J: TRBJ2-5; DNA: TGTGCCAGCAGCGTAGGTCCAGGGCAAGAGACCCAGTACTTC; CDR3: CASSVGPGQETQYF
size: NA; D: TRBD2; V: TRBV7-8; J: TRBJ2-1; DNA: TGTGCCAGCAGCCGCCTCCGGGACTACGGCAATGAGCAGTTCTTC; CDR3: CASSRLRDYGNEQFF
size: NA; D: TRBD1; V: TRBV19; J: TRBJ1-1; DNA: TGTGCCAGTAGTATAGGGTCCGGACAGGCGTGGGGCACTGAAGCTTTCTTT; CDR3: CASSIGSGQAWGTEAFF
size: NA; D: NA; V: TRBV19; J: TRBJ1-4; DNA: TGTGCCAGTAGTATGAAACAGGTTAATGAAAAACTGTTTTTT; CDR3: CASSMKQVNEKLFF
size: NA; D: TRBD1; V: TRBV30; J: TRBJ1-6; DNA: TGTGCCTGGAGAGGGGACAGCCTTAATTCACCCCTCCACTTT; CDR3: CAWRGDSLNSPLHF
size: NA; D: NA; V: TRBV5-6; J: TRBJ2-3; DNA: TGTGCCAGCAGCTTCTCGGACGGTACGCAGTATTTT; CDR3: CASSFSDGTQYF
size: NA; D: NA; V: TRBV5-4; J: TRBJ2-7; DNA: TGTGCCAGCAGCTTGGCCTGGCAGGGTAAAGAATACGAGCAGTACTTC; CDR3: CASSLAWQGKEYEQYF
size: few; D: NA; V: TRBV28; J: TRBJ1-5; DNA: TGTGCCAGCACCGAGACAGCCTCGGAGTCCCAGCATTTT; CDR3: CASTETASESQHF
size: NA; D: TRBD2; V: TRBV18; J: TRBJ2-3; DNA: TGTGCCAGCTCAAAGGGACTAGCGGGGGGGCCAGATACGCAGTATTTT; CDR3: CASSKGLAGGPDTQYF
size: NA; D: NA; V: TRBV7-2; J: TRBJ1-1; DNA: TGTGCCAGCAGCTTAGGGCAGGGGCTAGGGGAGAGGGCTGAAGCTTTCTTT; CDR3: CASSLGQGLGERAEAFF
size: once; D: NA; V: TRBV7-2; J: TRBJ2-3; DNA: TGTGCCAGCAGCTCCCAGGACACAGATACGCAGTATTTT; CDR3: CASSSQDTDTQYF
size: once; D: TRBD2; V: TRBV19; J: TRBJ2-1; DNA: TGTGCCAGTAGTATACTAGCGGGACTATACAATGAGCAGTTCTTC; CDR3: CASSILAGLYNEQFF
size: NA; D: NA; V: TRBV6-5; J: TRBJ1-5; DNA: TGTGCCAGCAGTTCCTACTTGGGGCAGGGTCAGCCCCAGCATTTT; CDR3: CASSSYLGQGQPQHF
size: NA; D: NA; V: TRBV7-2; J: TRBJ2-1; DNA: TGTGCCAGCAGCGTGAAAGTGAGTGGGCAGTTCTTC; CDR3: CASSVKVSGQFF
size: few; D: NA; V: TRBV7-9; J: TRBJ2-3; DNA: TGTGCCAGCAGCAGCGGGAGCACAGATACGCAGTATTTT; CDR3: CASSSGSTDTQYF
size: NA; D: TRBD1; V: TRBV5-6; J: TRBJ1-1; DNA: TGTGCCAGCAGCCTTAAACTCTTCGGGACAGGGGGTAAGAACACTGAAGCTTTCTTT; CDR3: CASSLKLFGTGGKNTEAFF
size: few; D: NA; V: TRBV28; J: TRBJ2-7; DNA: TGTGCCAGCAGTGGCCAAGGGGGGAAGACCTTCTACGAGCAGTACTTC; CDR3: CASSGQGGKTFYEQYF
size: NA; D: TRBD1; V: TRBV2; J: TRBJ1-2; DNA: TGTGCCAGCAGGTTGACAGGGGCTAACTATGGCTACACCTTC; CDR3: CASRLTGANYGYTF
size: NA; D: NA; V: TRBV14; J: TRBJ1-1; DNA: TGTGCCAGCAGTGGACAAATGAACACTGAAGCTTTCTTT; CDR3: CASSGQMNTEAFF
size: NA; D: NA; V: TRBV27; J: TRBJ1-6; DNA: TGTGCCAGCAGTTTATCCGCGCGGGGTTCACCCCTCCACTTT; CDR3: CASSLSARGSPLHF
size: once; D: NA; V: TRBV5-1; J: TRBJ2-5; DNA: TGCGCCAGCAGCTTGGGGCGGGGAACCAAGATACAAGAGACCCAGTACTTC; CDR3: CASSLGRGTKIQETQYF
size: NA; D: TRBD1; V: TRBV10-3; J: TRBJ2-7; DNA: TGTGCCACCTCCGGGACAGACTACGAGCAGTACTTC; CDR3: CATSGTDYEQYF